The present TCR beta chain was sequenced within a study of cytomegalovirus exposure and HLA in healthy donors. Here immunoSEQ multiplex PCR was the method, and the copy in TCRdb shows in-frame clones only, minus some. The sample shows roughly 180,000 clones, about four fifths of them seen only once. This clone was detected a few times. Its antigen is currently unknown. The CDR3 is made up of 13 amino acids. Trimming pared 5 bases from V and 6 bases from J, leaving 13 bases between. Per the germline V gene, CDR1 is SEHNR and CDR2 is FQNEAQ (reference sequence). Study results and caveats: The majority of TCR sequences were rare, yet some public TCRs appeared in many donors. The tendency of first-cohort TCR clusters to co-occur in the 120 validation repertoires was identified by a subsequent analysis.

Separate from the approximately 730-subject first cohort, the roughly 120-subject validation cohort was the one that the donors belonged to. What was sequenced was PBMCs. The V call is TRBV7-9, the J call TRBJ1-2; D gene ambiguous. The sequence derives from a man aged 18 to 29 in good health and CMV-seropositive. CDR3 in amino acids: CASSPRWRDGYTF. CDR3 coding DNA: TGTGCCAGCAGCCCGCGATGGAGGGATGGCTACACCTTC.